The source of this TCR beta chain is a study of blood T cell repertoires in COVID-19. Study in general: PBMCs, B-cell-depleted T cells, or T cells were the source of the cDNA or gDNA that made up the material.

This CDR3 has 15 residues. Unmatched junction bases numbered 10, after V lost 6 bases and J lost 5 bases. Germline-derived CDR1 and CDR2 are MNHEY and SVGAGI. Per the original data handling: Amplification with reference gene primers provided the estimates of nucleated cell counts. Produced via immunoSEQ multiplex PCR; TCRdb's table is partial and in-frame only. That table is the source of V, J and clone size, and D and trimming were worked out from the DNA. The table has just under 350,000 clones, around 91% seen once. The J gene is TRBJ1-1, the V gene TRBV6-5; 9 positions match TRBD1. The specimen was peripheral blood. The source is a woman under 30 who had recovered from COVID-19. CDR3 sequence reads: CASRDSGTGRTEAFF. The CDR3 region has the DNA TGTGCCAGCAGAGATTCCGGGACAGGGAGAACTGAAGCTTTCTTT.